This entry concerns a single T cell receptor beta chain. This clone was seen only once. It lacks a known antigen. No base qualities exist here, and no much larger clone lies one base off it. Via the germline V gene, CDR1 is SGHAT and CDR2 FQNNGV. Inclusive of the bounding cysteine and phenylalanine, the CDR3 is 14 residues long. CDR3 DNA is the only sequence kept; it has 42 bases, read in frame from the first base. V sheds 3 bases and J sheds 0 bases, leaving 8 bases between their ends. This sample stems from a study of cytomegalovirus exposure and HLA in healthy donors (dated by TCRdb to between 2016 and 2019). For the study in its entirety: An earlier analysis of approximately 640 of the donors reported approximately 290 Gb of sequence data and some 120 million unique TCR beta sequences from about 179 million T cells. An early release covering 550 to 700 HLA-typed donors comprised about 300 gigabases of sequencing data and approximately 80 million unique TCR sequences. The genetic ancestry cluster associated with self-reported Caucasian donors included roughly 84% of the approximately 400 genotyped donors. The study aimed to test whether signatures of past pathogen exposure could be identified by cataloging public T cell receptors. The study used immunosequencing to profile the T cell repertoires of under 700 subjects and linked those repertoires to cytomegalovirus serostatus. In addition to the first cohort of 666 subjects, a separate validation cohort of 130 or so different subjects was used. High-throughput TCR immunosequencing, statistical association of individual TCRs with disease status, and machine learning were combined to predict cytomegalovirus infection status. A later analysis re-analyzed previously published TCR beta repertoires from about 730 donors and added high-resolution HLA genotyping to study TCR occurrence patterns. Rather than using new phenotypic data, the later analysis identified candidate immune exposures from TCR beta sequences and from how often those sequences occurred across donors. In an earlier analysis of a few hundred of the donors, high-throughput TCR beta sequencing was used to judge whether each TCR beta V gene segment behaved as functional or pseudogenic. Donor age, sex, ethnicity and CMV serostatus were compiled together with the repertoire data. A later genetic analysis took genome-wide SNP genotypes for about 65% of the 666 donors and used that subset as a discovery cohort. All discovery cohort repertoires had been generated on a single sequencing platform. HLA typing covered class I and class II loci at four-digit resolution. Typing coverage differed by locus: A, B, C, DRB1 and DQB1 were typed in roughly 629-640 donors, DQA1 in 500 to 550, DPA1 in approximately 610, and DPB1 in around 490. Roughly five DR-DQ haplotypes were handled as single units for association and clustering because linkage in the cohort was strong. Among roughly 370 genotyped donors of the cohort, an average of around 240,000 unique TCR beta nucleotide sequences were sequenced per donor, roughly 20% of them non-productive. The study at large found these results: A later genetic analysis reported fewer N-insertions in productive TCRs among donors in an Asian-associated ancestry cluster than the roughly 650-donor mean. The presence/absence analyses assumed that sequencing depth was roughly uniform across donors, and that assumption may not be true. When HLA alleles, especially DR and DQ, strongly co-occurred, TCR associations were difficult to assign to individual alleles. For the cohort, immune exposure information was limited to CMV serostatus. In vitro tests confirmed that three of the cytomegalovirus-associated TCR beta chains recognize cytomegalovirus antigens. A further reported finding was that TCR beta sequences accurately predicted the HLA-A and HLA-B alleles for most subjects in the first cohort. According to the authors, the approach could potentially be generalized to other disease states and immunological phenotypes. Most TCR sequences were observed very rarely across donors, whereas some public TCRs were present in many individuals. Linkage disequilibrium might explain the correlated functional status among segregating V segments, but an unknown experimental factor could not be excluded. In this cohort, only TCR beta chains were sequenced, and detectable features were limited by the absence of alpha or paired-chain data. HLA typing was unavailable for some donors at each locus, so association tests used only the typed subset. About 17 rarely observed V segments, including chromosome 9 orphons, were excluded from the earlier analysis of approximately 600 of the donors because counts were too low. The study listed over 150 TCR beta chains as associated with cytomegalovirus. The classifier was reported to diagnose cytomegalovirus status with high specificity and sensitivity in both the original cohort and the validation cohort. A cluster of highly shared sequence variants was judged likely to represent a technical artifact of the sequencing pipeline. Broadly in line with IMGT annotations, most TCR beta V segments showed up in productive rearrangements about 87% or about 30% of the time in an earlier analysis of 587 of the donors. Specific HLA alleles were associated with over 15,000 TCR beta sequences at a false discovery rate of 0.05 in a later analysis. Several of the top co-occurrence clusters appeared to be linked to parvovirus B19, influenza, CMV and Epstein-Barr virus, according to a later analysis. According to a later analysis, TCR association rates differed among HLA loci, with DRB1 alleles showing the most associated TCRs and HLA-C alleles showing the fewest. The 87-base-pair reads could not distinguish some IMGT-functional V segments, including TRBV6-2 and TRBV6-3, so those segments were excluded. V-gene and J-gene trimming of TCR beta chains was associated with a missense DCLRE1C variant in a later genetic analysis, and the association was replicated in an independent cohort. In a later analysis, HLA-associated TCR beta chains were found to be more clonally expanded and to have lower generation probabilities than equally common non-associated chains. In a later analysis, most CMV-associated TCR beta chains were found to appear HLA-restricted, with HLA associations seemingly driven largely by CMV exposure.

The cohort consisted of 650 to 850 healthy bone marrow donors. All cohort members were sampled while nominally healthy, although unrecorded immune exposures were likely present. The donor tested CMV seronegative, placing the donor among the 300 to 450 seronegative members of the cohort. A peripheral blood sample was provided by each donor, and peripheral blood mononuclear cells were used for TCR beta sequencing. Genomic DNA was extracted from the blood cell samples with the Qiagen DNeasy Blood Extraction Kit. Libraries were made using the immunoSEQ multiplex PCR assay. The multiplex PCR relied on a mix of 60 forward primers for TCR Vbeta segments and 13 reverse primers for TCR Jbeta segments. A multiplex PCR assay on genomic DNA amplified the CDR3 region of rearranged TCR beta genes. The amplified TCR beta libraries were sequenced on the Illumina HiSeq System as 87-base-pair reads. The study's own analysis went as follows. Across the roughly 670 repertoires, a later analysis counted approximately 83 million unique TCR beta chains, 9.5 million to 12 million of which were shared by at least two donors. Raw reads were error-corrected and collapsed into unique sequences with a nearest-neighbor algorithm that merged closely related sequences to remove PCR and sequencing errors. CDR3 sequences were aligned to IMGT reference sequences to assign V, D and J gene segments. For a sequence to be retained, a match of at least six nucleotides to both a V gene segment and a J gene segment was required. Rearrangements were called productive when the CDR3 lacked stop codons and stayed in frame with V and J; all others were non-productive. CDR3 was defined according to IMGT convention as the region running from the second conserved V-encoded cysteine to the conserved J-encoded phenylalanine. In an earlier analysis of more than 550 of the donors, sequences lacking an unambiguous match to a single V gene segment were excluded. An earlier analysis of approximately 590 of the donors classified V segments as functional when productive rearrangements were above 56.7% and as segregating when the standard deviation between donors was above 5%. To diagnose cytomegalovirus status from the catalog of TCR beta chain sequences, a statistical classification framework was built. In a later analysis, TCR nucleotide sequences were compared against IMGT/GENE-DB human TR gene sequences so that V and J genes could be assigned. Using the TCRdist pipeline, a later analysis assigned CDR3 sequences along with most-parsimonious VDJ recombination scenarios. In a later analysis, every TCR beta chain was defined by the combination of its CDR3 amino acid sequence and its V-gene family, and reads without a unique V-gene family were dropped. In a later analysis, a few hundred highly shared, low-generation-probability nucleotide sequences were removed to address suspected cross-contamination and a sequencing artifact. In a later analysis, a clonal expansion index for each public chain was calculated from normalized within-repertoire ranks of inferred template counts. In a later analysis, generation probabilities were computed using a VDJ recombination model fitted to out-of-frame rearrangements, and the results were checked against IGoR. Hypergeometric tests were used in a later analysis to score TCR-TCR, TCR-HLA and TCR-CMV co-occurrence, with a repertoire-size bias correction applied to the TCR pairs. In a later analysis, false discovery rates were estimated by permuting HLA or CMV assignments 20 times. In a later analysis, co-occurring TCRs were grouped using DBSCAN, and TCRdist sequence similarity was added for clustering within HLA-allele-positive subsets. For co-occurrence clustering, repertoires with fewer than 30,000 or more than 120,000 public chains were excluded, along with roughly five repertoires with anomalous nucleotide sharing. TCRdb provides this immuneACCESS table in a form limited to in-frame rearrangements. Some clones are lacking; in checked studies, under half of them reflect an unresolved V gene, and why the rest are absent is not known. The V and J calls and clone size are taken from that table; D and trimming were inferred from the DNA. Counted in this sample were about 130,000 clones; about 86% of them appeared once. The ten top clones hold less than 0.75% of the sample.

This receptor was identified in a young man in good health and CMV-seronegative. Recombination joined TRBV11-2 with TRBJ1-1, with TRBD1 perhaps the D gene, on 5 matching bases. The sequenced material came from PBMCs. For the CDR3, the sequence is CASSFRAMNTEAFF. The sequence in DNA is TGTGCCAGCAGCTTCAGGGCGATGAACACTGAAGCTTTCTTT.